These 11 T cell receptor beta chains originate from one sample sequenced in a study of prognosis after radiotherapy for stage I lung cancer. Multiplex PCR, run in two rounds, amplified TCR beta CDR3 from genomic DNA. During first-round PCR, primers specific to each TRBV and TRBJ gene were used. In TCRdb, the multiplex PCR reads were re-called with MiXCR into one record per CDR3 protein. Of some 36,000 distinct CDR3 sequences in the sample, 24% are singletons; the top ten hold approximately 26%. Sample: PBMCs, taken before or after stereotactic body radiation therapy (not recorded which). These receptors were obtained from a donor of 50 years or more with non-small cell lung cancer.

This clonotype was seen repeatedly, ten times or more. V gene TRBV28 combines with J gene TRBJ1-3, with D unresolved. V was trimmed by 7 bases and J by 4 bases, leaving 5 bases between them. Germline CDR1 is MDHEN and CDR2 is SYDVKM. This CDR3 comprises 11 residues. The CDR3 region has the DNA TGTGCCAGCACCCCCGGAAACACCATATATTTT. It codes for CASTPGNTIYF.

With respect to this clonotype: This clone may be a read error of a much larger clone one base away. The chain employs TRBV7-4 and TRBJ1-3; D perhaps matches TRBD1 (5 bases). The CDR3 totals 16 residues. Looked up from germline, CDR1 is SGHVT and CDR2 is SQSDAQ. This chain's CDR3 is CVSSYQQDYSGNTIYF. In nucleotides, the CDR3 is TGTGTCAGCAGCTACCAACAGGACTACTCTGGAAACACCATATATTTT.

This clonotype was detected ten times or more. In nucleotides, the CDR3 is TGTGCCAGCAGCGCCGGGTCTTTTTCGGGGCAAGAGACCCAGTACTTC. Amino acid sequence: CASSAGSFSGQETQYF. V gene TRBV7-9 combines with J gene TRBJ2-5, with D possibly matching TRBD2 (5 bases). The CDR3 spans 16 residues. Trimming left V 5 bases short and J 2 bases short, with 18 bases between. Germline CDR1 and CDR2: SEHNR and FQNEAQ (reference sequence). The complete variable domain, with remaining parts taken from reference TRBV7-9 and TRBJ2-5, reads DTGVSQNPRHKITKRGQNVTFRCDPISEHNRLYWYRQTLGQGPEFLTYFQNEAQLEKSRLLSDRFSAERPKGSFSTLEIQRTEQGDSAMYLCASSAGSFSGQETQYFGPGTRLLVL.

Comment on this clonotype: This may arise from a read error, as a much more abundant clone is one base away. The genes are TRBV5-6 and TRBJ2-2; possibly TRBD1 or TRBD2 for D (5 bases each). The V gene's germline CDR1 is SGHDT and CDR2 YYEEEE. The length of the CDR3 is 14 residues. Trimming removed 7 bases from V and 4 bases from J, with 14 bases in between. As DNA, the CDR3 is TGTGCCAGCTCCGGGACCGCGAGCACCGGGGAGCTGTTTTTT. As protein: CASSGTASTGELFF.

Points on this clonotype: This may come from a read error, since a much larger clone is one base off. The chain couples TRBV7-3 to TRBJ2-1; TRBD2 is a possible D gene (5 bases). Germline V CDR1 and CDR2: SGHTA, FQGTGA. This CDR3 comprises 12 residues. In nucleotides, the CDR3 is TGTACCAGCAGCTTCGGCGGGAATGAGCAGTTCTTC. This gives the protein CTSSFGGNEQFF.

This clonotype was counted ten times or more. The chain carries TRBV29-1 and TRBJ2-2; 12 bases match TRBD2. Germline V gene data show CDR1 as SQVTM and CDR2 as ANQGSEA. The CDR3 sequence is 20 residues long. The V and J ends lost 4 bases and 7 bases, in that order; junction bases with no gene match: 22. The CDR3 DNA reads as TGCAGCGTTGTGGACAGGGGGGCTAGCGGGAGGGCCCGGTTTATCGGGGAGCTGTTTTTT. Amino acids: CSVVDRGASGRARFIGELFF.

Turning to this clonotype: The final CDR3 position lacks the conserved phenylalanine or tryptophan, pointing to a likely read error. This sequence joins TRBV3-1 and TRBJ1-2, with D possibly matching TRBD1 (5 bases). The V gene lost 5 bases and the J gene lost 8 bases, with 12 bases spanning the gap. The CDR3 loop spans 12 amino acids. The germline V gene has CDR1 LGHDT and CDR2 YNNKEL (reference sequence). The CDR3 DNA reads TGTGCCAGCAGCGAGGGAAGGGGAGGCTACACCATC. Translation gives CASSEGRGGYTI.

The rearrangement joins TRBV6-1 to TRBJ1-5; D gene unclear. Trimming removed 6 bases at V and 5 bases at J, with 8 bases between. The germline V gene encodes CDR1 MNHNS and CDR2 SASEGT. The CDR3 extends over 12 amino acids. The CDR3 DNA reads as TGTGCCAGCAGCATCGAACATCAGCCCCAGCATTTT. This translates into CASSIEHQPQHF.

This clonotype has only a few counts. Lacking the conserved final phenylalanine or tryptophan, this CDR3 likely reflects a read error. The chain employs TRBV19 and TRBJ2-7, with 7 bases aligning to TRBD1. Trimming cost V 4 bases and J 2 bases; bases outside gene matches: 11. Germline values: CDR1 LNHDA, CDR2 SQIVND (reference sequence). The length of the CDR3 is 16 residues. In DNA, the CDR3 is TGTGCCAGTAGTAAGGGACCCACAGGGGTGGCCTACGAGCAGTACCTC. Amino acids: CASSKGPTGVAYEQYL.

Regarding this clonotype: The junction shows a germline mismatch at one end, possibly a read error. This chain links TRBV15 with TRBJ1-6; tentatively, D is TRBD1 (5 bases). The CDR3 sequence is 13 residues long. Per the germline V gene, CDR1 is LNHNV and CDR2 is YYDKDF (reference sequence). The CDR3 DNA follows: TGTTCCACCAGCAGGGACTCCGGTCCACCCCTCCACTTT. It is translated as CSTSRDSGPPLHF. The variable domain in full, completed from reference TRBV15 and TRBJ1-6, reads DAMVIQNPRYQVTQFGKPVTLSCSQTLNHNVMYWYQQKSSQAPKLLFHYYDKDFNNEADTPDNFQSRRPNTSFCFLDIRSPGLGDTAMYLCSTSRDSGPPLHFGNGTRLTVT.

With respect to this clonotype: No conserved phenylalanine or tryptophan ends this CDR3, so it is likely a read error. The V call is TRBV2, the J call TRBJ1-2, with a tentative D call TRBD1 (6 bases). CDR3 size: 15 residues. Germline loops: CDR1 SNHLY, CDR2 FYNNEI. The CDR3 region has the DNA TGTGCCAGCGCGTACAGGACGACAGGCGACTATTGCTACACCCTC. Its protein product is CASAYRTTGDYCYTL.